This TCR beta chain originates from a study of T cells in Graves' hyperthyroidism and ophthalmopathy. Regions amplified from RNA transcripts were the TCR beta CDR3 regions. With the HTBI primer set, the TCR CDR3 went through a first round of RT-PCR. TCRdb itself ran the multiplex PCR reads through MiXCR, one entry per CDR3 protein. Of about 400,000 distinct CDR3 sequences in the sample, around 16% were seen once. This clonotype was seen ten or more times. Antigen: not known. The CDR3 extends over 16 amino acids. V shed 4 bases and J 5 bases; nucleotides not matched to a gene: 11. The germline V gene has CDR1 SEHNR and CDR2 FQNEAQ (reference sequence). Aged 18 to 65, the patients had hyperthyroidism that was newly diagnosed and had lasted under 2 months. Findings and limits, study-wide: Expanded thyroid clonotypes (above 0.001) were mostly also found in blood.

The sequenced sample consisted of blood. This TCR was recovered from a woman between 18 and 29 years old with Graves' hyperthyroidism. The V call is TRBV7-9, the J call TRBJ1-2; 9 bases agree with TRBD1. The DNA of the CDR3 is TGTGCCAGCAGCTCCAATAACAAGGGACAGGGATATGGCTACACCTTC. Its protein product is CASSSNNKGQGYGYTF.